This paragraph covers one T cell receptor (beta chain) sequence. As yet, its antigen is unknown. There are 13 residues in the CDR3. The V and J ends lost 3 bases and 9 bases respectively, with 12 bases between them. Germline CDR1 is LGHNT and CDR2 is FRNRAP. Original analysis: ImmunoSEQ supplied junction-only sequences lacking quality scores, so filtering was different. Repertoires were generated with immunoSEQ multiplex PCR, while TCRdb's copy carries only in-frame clones and drops some. D and trimming were read from the DNA, whereas the V and J calls and clone size are those reported in that table. The sample lists 2.5 million or so clones, approximately 90% seen once, with roughly 0.13% in the top ten. This sample stems from a study of shared clonotypes between healthy human individuals. Overall study results and limits: Naive CD4 clonotype sharing across a few donors was approximately 5%.

The specimen sequenced was naive CD4+ T cells sorted from blood. Subset in this sample: CD45RA+ positively selected. The TCR comes from a man younger than 35 in good health. The V call is TRBV12-5, the J call TRBJ2-1, with a weak D call TRBD2 (6 bases). The chain's CDR3 is CASGFPRDSEQFF. The CDR3 DNA sequence: TGTGCTAGTGGTTTCCCCCGGGACTCTGAGCAGTTCTTC.